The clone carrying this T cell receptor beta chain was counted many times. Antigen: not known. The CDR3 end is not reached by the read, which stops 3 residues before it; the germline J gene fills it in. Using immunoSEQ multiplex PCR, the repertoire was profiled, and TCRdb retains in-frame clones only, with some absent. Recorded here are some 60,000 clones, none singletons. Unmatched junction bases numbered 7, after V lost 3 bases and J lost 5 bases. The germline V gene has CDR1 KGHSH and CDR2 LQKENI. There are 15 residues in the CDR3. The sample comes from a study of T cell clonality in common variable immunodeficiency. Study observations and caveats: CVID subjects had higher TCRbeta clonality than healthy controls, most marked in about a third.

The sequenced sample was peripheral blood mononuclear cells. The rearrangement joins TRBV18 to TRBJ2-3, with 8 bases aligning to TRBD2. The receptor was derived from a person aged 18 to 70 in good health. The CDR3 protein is CASSPPTSGKDTQYF. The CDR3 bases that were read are TGTGCCAGCTCACCGCCCACTAGCGGAAAAGATACG.